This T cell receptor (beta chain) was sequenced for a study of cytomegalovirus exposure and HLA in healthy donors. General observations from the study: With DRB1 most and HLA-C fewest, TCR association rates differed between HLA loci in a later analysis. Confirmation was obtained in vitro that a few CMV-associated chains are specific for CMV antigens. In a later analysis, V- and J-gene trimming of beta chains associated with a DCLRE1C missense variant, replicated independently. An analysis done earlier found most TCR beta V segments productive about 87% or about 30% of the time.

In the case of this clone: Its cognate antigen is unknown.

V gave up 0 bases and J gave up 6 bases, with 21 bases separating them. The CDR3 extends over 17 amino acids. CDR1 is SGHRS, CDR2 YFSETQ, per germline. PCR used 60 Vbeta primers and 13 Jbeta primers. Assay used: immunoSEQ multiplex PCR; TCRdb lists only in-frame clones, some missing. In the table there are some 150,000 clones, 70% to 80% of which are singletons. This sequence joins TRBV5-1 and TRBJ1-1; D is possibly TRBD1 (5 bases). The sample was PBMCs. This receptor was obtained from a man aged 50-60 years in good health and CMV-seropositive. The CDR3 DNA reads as TGCGCCAGCAGCTTGGCCCTGGTCGTAGGGGAAACGTCTGAAGCTTTCTTT. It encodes CASSLALVVGETSEAFF.